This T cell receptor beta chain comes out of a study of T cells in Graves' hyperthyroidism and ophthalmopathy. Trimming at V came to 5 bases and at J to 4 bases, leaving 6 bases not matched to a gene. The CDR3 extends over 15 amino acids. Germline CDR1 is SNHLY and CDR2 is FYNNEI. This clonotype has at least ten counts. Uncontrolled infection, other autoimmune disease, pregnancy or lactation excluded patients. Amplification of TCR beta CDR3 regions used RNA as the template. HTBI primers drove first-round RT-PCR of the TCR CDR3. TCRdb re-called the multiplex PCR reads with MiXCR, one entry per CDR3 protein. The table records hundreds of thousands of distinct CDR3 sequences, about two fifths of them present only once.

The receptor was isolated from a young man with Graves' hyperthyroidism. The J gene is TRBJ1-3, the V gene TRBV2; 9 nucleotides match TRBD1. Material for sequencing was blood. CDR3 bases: TGTGCCAGCAGTCCCGGACAGGGGAAAGGAAACACCATATATTTT. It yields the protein CASSPGQGKGNTIYF.